This T cell receptor beta chain appears in the sequencing data of a study of vaccination and CD4 T cells after COVID-19 (dated 2022 in TCRdb). In terms of the full investigation: Every convalescent patient had a positive nasal swab PCR test for SARS-CoV-2, with mild disease in several patients and severe disease in one. Control cultures received a CEFX viral epitope pool as the positive control, an HIV-1 Nef peptide pool as the negative control, or no peptide. Two doses of either the Pfizer-BioNTech BNT162b2 vaccine (n=8) or the Moderna mRNA-1273 vaccine (n=2) were administered to participants. In roughly nine COVID-19 convalescent patients and 4 infection-naive healthy vaccine recipients, the spike-specific CD4+ TCR repertoire before mRNA vaccination was compared with the repertoire after mRNA vaccination. The convalescent cohort included six males and four females, with two Hispanic individuals, seven Caucasians, two Asians and one multiracial person. The time from the second vaccine dose to post-vaccine blood sampling had a median of roughly 77 days and ranged from roughly 12 to 250 days. Culture stimuli were overlapping spike peptide pools from SARS-CoV-2 and from the common cold coronaviruses HCoV-NL63, HCoV-OC43 and HCoV-229E. Post-COVID blood samples from convalescent patients were collected a median of roughly 100 days after diagnosis, with a range of roughly 35 to 170 days. Study-wide findings and limitations: Among the post-vaccine SARS-CoV-2-reactive clones in convalescent patients, a median roughly 85% showed up only after vaccination, which suggests vaccine-specific priming. The number of convalescent patients in the study was relatively small, and the study did not examine early timepoints following natural infection. Of the vaccine-specific clones found in convalescent patients, nearly all (304 of 307) were mono-reactive for SARS-CoV-2 spike instead of being cross-reactive with common cold coronaviruses. An increase in the median number of SARS-CoV-2-reactive clonotypes from 21 after infection to a few dozen after vaccination was observed, but the change was not found to be significant.

The library relied on PCR. TCR sequencing of DNA from cultured CD4+ T cells used the Oncomine TCR Beta short-read assay at the Johns Hopkins FTIC core. The QIAamp micro DNA kit was used to extract genomic DNA from the cultured CD4+ T cells. Oncomine TCR Beta libraries from cultured CD4+ T cells were pooled using unique dual indexes and sequenced on an Illumina iSeq 100. Regarding the original processing steps: Non-productive sequences were filtered out, and CDR3s that did not start with C, did not end with F or W, or were shorter than 7 amino acids were discarded. The MANAFEST web application was used to identify antigen-specific clonotypes by comparing peptide-stimulated wells against reference wells and other culture wells. To be called positive, a clone needed an FDR below 0.05, an odds ratio above 5, and a productive frequency above 0.1% in at least two of three replicate wells. Clonotypes that were significantly expanded in both SARS-CoV-2 spike wells and at least one common cold coronavirus spike condition were defined as cross-reactive. CDR3 homology was assessed with Levenshtein distances (stringdist) and unrooted phylogenetic trees (ape) in R version 3.6.1. TCRdb itself trimmed the public reads at Q25 with fastp, ran MiXCR and retained productive beta chains. Rows are unified per CDR3 protein, each entry keeping the most common DNA and genes. The V and J calls and clone size come from TCRdb's table, not from the authors' own analysis. This sample comprises 6,500 to 10,000 distinct CDR3 sequences, roughly two thirds of them detected only once. Approximately 40% of the sample lies in the top ten.

The intended sense of this specimen's treatment or condition label: approximately 9-day PBMC culture with coronavirus spike peptide pools or control peptides (ViraFEST assay). The study used the ViraFEST assay, which expanded antigen-specific T cells with peptide pools and then identified expanded clonotypes by TCR sequencing. The positive SARS-CoV-2 PCR tests of the convalescent patients were dated from March to December 2020, before the Alpha, Beta and Delta variants emerged in the United States. About 1.8 million PBMCs per well were cultured in IMDM with approximately 5% human AB serum and approximately 9.8 IU/ml IL-2, plus 10 ug/ml peptide pools. On days 3 and 7, half of the culture medium was replaced with fresh IL-2-containing medium. After around 10 days of culture, CD4+ T cells were isolated by negative selection with the EasySep CD4+ T cell isolation kit. Ficoll-Paque Plus gradient centrifugation was used to isolate PBMCs from whole blood, and the isolated PBMCs were then either used fresh or cryopreserved at -140C. Triplicate wells were generally used for each culture condition.

By how much of the sample it makes up, this clonotype is large (0.1 to 1%). What this receptor recognizes is not known. No qualities accompany the bases; no much larger clone lies one base away. The germline ends are 17 bases apart after V is trimmed by 6 bases and J by 5 bases. The CDR3 holds 16 amino acids from the cysteine to the phenylalanine. Solely the CDR3 DNA is kept, with 48 bases framed from the first base. Based on the germline V gene, the CDR1 and CDR2 sequences are KGHSH and LQKENI. The sequence derives from a human donor who had recovered from COVID-19. The rearrangement combines TRBV18 with TRBJ1-6; TRBD1 might be the D gene, on 5 matching bases. The sequenced sample consisted of CD4+ T cells from blood, cultured in vitro. The CDR3 in this case is CASSQRAGQHNSPLHF. DNA sequence: TGTGCCAGCTCCCAGCGGGCGGGGCAGCATAATTCACCCCTCCACTTT. Full variable domain (CDR3 extended with the reference TRBV18 and TRBJ1-6 proteins): NAGVMQNPRHLVRRRGQEARLRCSPMKGHSHVYWYRQLPEEGLKFMVYLQKENIIDESGMPKERFSAEFPKEGPSILRIQQVVRGDSAAYFCASSQRAGQHNSPLHFGNGTRLTVT.